A single sample is the source of the 22 T cell receptor beta chains below, sequenced in a study of identifying expanded T cells in peripheral blood. Some clones are missing from TCRdb's copy, which holds only in-frame ones; the method was immunoSEQ multiplex PCR. The sample contains approximately 110,000 clones, 88% of which appear only once. The sample comprised blood. The receptors originated from a person aged 18 to 75 in good health.

In DNA, the CDR3 is TGCAGCGTTGGAGGGGGCTCTGGAAACACCATATATTTT. The encoded protein is CSVGGGSGNTIYF. The chain is built from TRBV29-1 and TRBJ1-3, with D possibly TRBD1 on 6 matching bases. V was trimmed by 4 bases and J by 0 bases, leaving 7 bases between them. The CDR3 has 13 residues. The germline gives CDR1 SQVTM, CDR2 ANQGSEA.

This chain connects TRBV21-1 to TRBJ1-1. TRBV21-1 is deemed a pseudogene. This CDR3 has 16 amino acids. CDR3 region: CASSKEGGVMNTEAFF. The CDR3 DNA reads as TGTGCCAGCAGCAAAGAGGGGGGGGTCATGAACACTGAAGCTTTCTTT.

The chain carries TRBV12-5 and TRBJ2-6, with D possibly TRBD1 on 5 matching bases. CDR1 LGHNT and CDR2 FRNRAP come from the germline V gene. The CDR3 length is 14 residues. The V gene lost 7 bases and the J gene lost 2 bases, with 9 bases spanning the gap. CDR3 nucleotides: TGTGCTAGTGCCAGGGTCGCTGGGGCCAACGTCCTGACTTTC. Protein product: CASARVAGANVLTF.

The rearrangement links TRBV4-3 to TRBJ2-2, with a tentative D call TRBD1 (6 bases). V lost 4 bases and J 6 bases, leaving 9 bases between the germline ends. Germline V gives CDR1 LGHNA, CDR2 YSLEER. The CDR3 spans 13 residues. Here the CDR3 DNA reads TGCGCCAGCAGCCTTAACAGGGCCGGGGAGCTGTTTTTT. Protein sequence: CASSLNRAGELFF.

This chain links TRBV10-3 with TRBJ1-5; D possibly corresponds to TRBD1 (5 bases). Germline CDR1 and CDR2: ENHRY and SYGVKD. The CDR3 totals 17 residues. V lost 0 bases and J lost 7, with 19 bases in between. The CDR3 reads CAISESSRGAAAQPQHF. The CDR3 DNA is TGTGCCATCAGTGAGTCTTCTCGGGGCGCCGCTGCCCAGCCCCAGCATTTT.

V and J are TRBV7-6 and TRBJ2-5; 15 bases fit TRBD2. The CDR3 is made up of 16 amino acids. V trimming: 4 bases; J trimming: 7 bases; junction bases outside the gene matches: 7. Germline V gene sequence: CDR1 SGHVS, CDR2 FNYEAQ. CDR3 residues: CASSSGLAGGLGTQYF. Written as DNA, the CDR3 is TGTGCCAGCAGCTCGGGACTAGCGGGGGGATTGGGGACCCAGTACTTC.

This clone was recorded once. The chain employs TRBV7-9 and TRBJ1-1; D is perhaps TRBD1 (6 bases). V was clipped by 5 bases and J by 0 bases, with 13 bases between them. The CDR3 runs 15 residues. Germline V CDR1 and CDR2: SEHNR, FQNEAQ (reference sequence). The CDR3 sequence is CASSGTDSMNTEAFF. The CDR3 DNA sequence: TGTGCCAGCAGCGGCACGGACAGTATGAACACTGAAGCTTTCTTT. The full variable domain, rest sourced from reference TRBV7-9 and TRBJ1-1, is DTGVSQNPRHKITKRGQNVTFRCDPISEHNRLYWYRQTLGQGPEFLTYFQNEAQLEKSRLLSDRFSAERPKGSFSTLEIQRTEQGDSAMYLCASSGTDSMNTEAFFGQGTRLTVV.

This clone showed up just a few times. This sequence joins TRBV6-6 and TRBJ1-5; TRBD1 matches at 9 bases. The germline CDR1 and CDR2 sequences are MNHNY and SVGAGI (reference sequence). The CDR3 has 14 residues. Losses at the gene ends were 7 bases for V and 3 bases for J; bases not matched to a gene: 4. The CDR3 DNA reads as TGTGCCAGCACCAGACAGGGGGTCAATCAGCCCCAGCATTTT. Protein sequence: CASTRQGVNQPQHF.

The table lists this clone with a count of one. The J gene is TRBJ2-5, the V gene TRBV5-1, with 7 bases aligning to TRBD1. The CDR3 runs 14 residues. The junction had 2 bases not matched to a gene; V was cut back by 0 bases and J by 3 bases. The germline V gene encodes CDR1 SGHRS and CDR2 YFSETQ. Written as DNA, the CDR3 is TGCGCCAGCAGCTTGGAGGGGGCGGAAGAGACCCAGTACTTC. It specifies CASSLEGAEETQYF.

This chain links TRBV10-3 with TRBJ2-7, with 10 bases matching TRBD1. The CDR3 loop spans 14 amino acids. V lost 10 bases and J lost 2; bases outside the gene matches: 8. Germline V CDR1 and CDR2: ENHRY, SYGVKD. As DNA, the CDR3 is TGTGCCACTACCACCGGGACAGGGGCCTACGAGCAGTACTTC. Protein product: CATTTGTGAYEQYF.

The chain recombines TRBV7-9 with TRBJ2-7; no reliable D call. The CDR3 covers 14 residues. CDR1 and CDR2 from the germline V gene are SEHNR and FQNEAQ (reference sequence). Trimming took 4 bases from V and 0 from J, leaving 10 bases between them. DNA of the CDR3: TGTGCCAGCAGCTCGCAGGACGGCTCCTACGAGCAGTACTTC. Protein: CASSSQDGSYEQYF.

The rearrangement links TRBV27 to TRBJ2-7; the D gene is possibly TRBD1 (6 bases). V was pared by 6 bases and J by 3 bases, with 21 bases between. Germline CDR1 is MNHEY and CDR2 is SMNVEV (reference sequence). The CDR3 is 16 amino acids. CDR3 in DNA: TGTGCCAGCAGACCCCATAGGTCACAGGGCTTCTACGAGCAGTACTTC. As protein: CASRPHRSQGFYEQYF.

This chain connects TRBV7-9 to TRBJ2-1; tentative D call: TRBD2 (5 bases). Looked up from germline, CDR1 is SEHNR and CDR2 is FQNEAQ (reference sequence). The length of the CDR3 is 12 residues. V lost 5 bases and J lost 16, with 18 bases in between. CDR3 loop: CASSRQDGEVFF. Written as DNA, the CDR3 is TGTGCCAGCAGCAGGCAAGACGGGGAAGTCTTCTTC.

J is TRBJ2-7 and V is TRBV28; D is perhaps TRBD1 or TRBD2 (6 bases each). V was cut by 6 bases and J by 3 bases, with 18 bases left in between. CDR1 is MDHEN, CDR2 SYDVKM, per germline. This CDR3 has 15 amino acids. In DNA form, the CDR3 reads TGTGCCAGCAGACGTGGGGGGACATCCGACTACGAGCAGTACTTC. It codes for CASRRGGTSDYEQYF.

This chain connects TRBV6-4 to TRBJ2-3; TRBD2 aligns across 7 bases. V gave up 5 bases and J gave up 6 bases; unmatched junction bases: 8. Germline V gene sequence: CDR1 MRHNA, CDR2 SNTAGT. CDR3 length equals 14 residues. The CDR3 nucleotides are TGTGCCAGCAGTCGGACTAGTTTAGCGGATACGCAGTATTTT. It translates to CASSRTSLADTQYF.

V and J are TRBV30 and TRBJ2-1, with D unresolved. CDR1 GTSNPN and CDR2 SVGIG come from the germline V gene (reference sequence). The length of the CDR3 is 13 residues. The germline V and J ends were trimmed by 2 bases and 5 bases, with 10 bases remaining between them. The CDR3 DNA is TGTGCCTGGAGTAGAGGATCCAACAATGAGCAGTTCTTC. As protein: CAWSRGSNNEQFF.

The genes are TRBV29-1 and TRBJ2-7, with a weak D call TRBD2 (5 bases). The length of the CDR3 is 12 residues. V lost 1 base and J 12 bases, leaving 16 bases between the germline ends. From germline, CDR1 is SQVTM and CDR2 ANQGSEA. The CDR3 reads CSVEVPPGILYF. Written as DNA, the CDR3 is TGCAGCGTTGAAGTTCCTCCGGGAATACTGTACTTC.

V gene TRBV6-4 combines with J gene TRBJ1-4; no clear D. V shed 0 bases and J shed 8 bases, with 13 bases lying between them. This CDR3 region has 15 residues. The germline gives CDR1 MRHNA, CDR2 SNTAGT. The CDR3 region is CASSDSPATREKLFF. CDR3 bases: TGTGCCAGCAGTGACTCTCCGGCAACCCGCGAAAAACTGTTTTTT.

The V gene is TRBV6-5, the J gene TRBJ2-1; 8 nucleotides agree with TRBD1. The V gene end was trimmed by 6 bases and the J gene end by 1 base; junction bases not matched to a gene: 5. This CDR3 comprises 15 residues. Per the germline V gene, CDR1 is MNHEY and CDR2 is SVGAGI. The CDR3 DNA is TGTGCCAGCAGAACCGGGACAGGATCCTACAATGAGCAGTTCTTC. Amino acids: CASRTGTGSYNEQFF.

The chain combines TRBV25-1 with TRBJ2-5; TRBD2 matches 7 bases. CDR3 length: 12 amino acids. V was clipped by 8 bases and J by 4 bases; unmatched bases: 4. Germline V gene lookup returns CDR1 MGHDK and CDR2 SYGVNS. The CDR3 sequence: CASRGGTETQYF. The CDR3 DNA sequence: TGTGCCAGCCGCGGGGGAACAGAGACCCAGTACTTC. Looking up the rest from reference TRBV25-1 and TRBJ2-5 gives the full variable domain: EADIYQTPRYLVIGTGKKITLECSQTMGHDKMYWYQQDPGMELHLIHYSYGVNSTEKGDLSSESTVSRIRTEHFPLTLESARPSHTSQYLCASRGGTETQYFGPGTRLLVL.

A single count supports this clone. This chain connects TRBV4-3 to TRBJ2-1; unclear D gene. This CDR3 spans 16 amino acids. The V gene's germline CDR1 is LGHNA and CDR2 YSLEER. Deletions cut 1 base from V and 2 bases from J, with 12 bases between. The CDR3 DNA reads TGCGCCAGCAGCCAAGGTGACATGAATGCCTACAATGAGCAGTTCTTC. Encoded protein: CASSQGDMNAYNEQFF.

The rearrangement joins TRBV29-1 to TRBJ1-1; D remains ambiguous. Germline loops: CDR1 SQVTM, CDR2 ANQGSEA. V lost 4 bases and J lost 7, with 10 bases in between. This CDR3 is built from 11 residues. The CDR3 bases are TGCAGCGTTGGGCGGGTAGGTGAAGCTTTCTTT. It encodes CSVGRVGEAFF.